One sample yielded the 10 T cell receptor beta chains listed below, sequenced in a study of T cell responses to AZD1222 COVID-19 vaccine (dated by TCRdb to the early 2020s). The sample's time point label, decoded: about 28 days (+/-7) after the second vaccine dose. The method behind the library was the immunoSEQ multiplex PCR assay. TCRdb took this table from immuneACCESS and kept in-frame rearrangements with V and J called. Such tables lack part of the clones; where checked against another copy, unresolved V genes explain under half of the gap, and the rest is unexplained. Within this sample are roughly 140,000 clones, with roughly 90% of them counted one time only. About 3.2% of the sample is taken by the ten largest. The sequencing here drew on peripheral blood, taken 28 days after the second AZD1222 dose. These receptors originate from an adult who received the AZD1222 COVID-19 vaccine.

There are a few counts of this clone. This sequence joins TRBV18 and TRBJ2-7; 9 positions match TRBD1. V shed 2 bases, J shed 3 bases, and the junction held 5 bases outside the gene matches. CDR3 length equals 15 residues. Germline lookup yields CDR1 KGHSH and CDR2 LQKENI. The CDR3 DNA is TGTGCCAGCTCACCAGGACAGGGGTGGGTCTACGAGCAGTACTTC. Translated, it gives CASSPGQGWVYEQYF.

This sequence joins TRBV5-1 and TRBJ1-2, with 7 bases lining up with TRBD1. After removal of 2 bases from V and 3 bases from J, the junction contained 1 base not matched to a gene. CDR1 and CDR2 from the germline V gene are SGHRS and YFSETQ. The CDR3 covers 13 residues. The CDR3 DNA reads as TGCGCCAGCAGCTTAACAGGGGACTATGGCTACACCTTC. Translation: CASSLTGDYGYTF. Full variable domain (missing parts from reference TRBV5-1 and TRBJ1-2): KAGVTQTPRYLIKTRGQQVTLSCSPISGHRSVSWYQQTPGQGLQFLFEYFSETQRNKGNFPGRFSGRQFSNSRSEMNVSTLELGDSALYLCASSLTGDYGYTFGSGTRLTVV.

The V gene is TRBV12-5, the J gene TRBJ2-1; TRBD2 agrees at 16 bases. The CDR3 is 16 amino acids. Germline loops: CDR1 LGHNT, CDR2 FRNRAP. V gave up 1 base and J gave up 7 bases; unmatched junction bases: 1. The CDR3 spells CASGLEGLAGGNEQFF. The CDR3 DNA reads as TGTGCTAGTGGTTTGGAGGGACTAGCGGGAGGGAATGAGCAGTTCTTC.

This clone was seen only once. CDR3 amino acids: CASSPPGRNYGYTF. CDR3 DNA: TGTGCCAGCAGCCCCCCCGGACGCAACTATGGCTACACCTTC. The chain carries TRBV13 and TRBJ1-2, with D unclear. V was clipped by 5 bases and J by 2 bases, with 12 bases between them. The CDR3 contains 14 residues. Germline V lookup: CDR1 PRHDT, CDR2 FYEKMQ (reference sequence).

The rearrangement joins TRBV3-1 (or the pseudogene TRBV3-2) to TRBJ2-5; D is ambiguous. Germline CDR1 reads LGHDT; CDR2 reads YNNKEL (reference sequence). The CDR3 sequence is 15 residues long. The V end was cut by 1 base, the J end by 7 bases, with 16 bases between. The CDR3 bases are TGTGCCAGCAGCCAAGGTACCGGGCCCTCCGGGACCCAGTACTTC. Translated: CASSQGTGPSGTQYF.

The gene calls are TRBV10-3 and TRBJ2-2, with TRBD2 matching over 12 bases. Germline lookup yields CDR1 ENHRY and CDR2 SYGVKD. This CDR3 comprises 18 residues. The junction had 11 bases not matched to a gene; V was cut back by 6 bases and J by 3 bases. This CDR3 reads CAISPLGLAGGDTGELFF. CDR3 DNA: TGTGCCATCAGCCCTCTGGGACTAGCGGGTGGGGACACCGGGGAGCTGTTTTTT.

This clone was counted ten times or more. The chain joins TRBV3-1 (or the pseudogene TRBV3-2) to TRBJ1-1; D is ambiguous. The V end was cut by 0 bases, the J end by 0 bases, with 8 bases between. CDR1 LGHDT and CDR2 YNNKEL come from the germline V gene (reference sequence). There are 15 residues in the CDR3. CDR3 sequence: CASSQDLAVNTEAFF. Here the CDR3 DNA reads TGTGCCAGCAGCCAAGATCTTGCGGTGAACACTGAAGCTTTCTTT.

The chain uses TRBV7-9 and TRBJ1-6; 7 nucleotides line up with TRBD1. This CDR3 has 15 residues. Germline loops: CDR1 SEHNR, CDR2 FQNEAQ (reference sequence). Losses at the gene ends were 5 bases for V and 5 bases for J; bases not matched to a gene: 6. For the CDR3, the DNA is TGTGCCAGCAGCCCTTCCGGGACAGATAATTCACCCCTCCACTTT. The encoded protein is CASSPSGTDNSPLHF.

CDR3 amino acids: CAAARDPQRDEQFF. The CDR3 coding sequence is TGTGCCGCCGCCCGGGACCCCCAAAGGGATGAGCAGTTCTTC. This sequence joins TRBV6-5 and TRBJ2-1; possibly TRBD1 or TRBD2 for D (5 bases each). Germline lookup yields CDR1 MNHEY and CDR2 SVGAGI. The CDR3 is made up of 14 amino acids. V gave up 11 bases and J gave up 8 bases, with 22 bases separating them.

This clone was seen just once. The chain has TRBV21-1 and TRBJ2-3. TRBV21-1 is a pseudogene. This CDR3 spans 18 amino acids. The CDR3 region has the DNA TGTGCCAGCACCCCTCGTCCGGGCCGCCCATATAGCACAGATACGCAGTATTTT. This encodes CASTPRPGRPYSTDTQYF.